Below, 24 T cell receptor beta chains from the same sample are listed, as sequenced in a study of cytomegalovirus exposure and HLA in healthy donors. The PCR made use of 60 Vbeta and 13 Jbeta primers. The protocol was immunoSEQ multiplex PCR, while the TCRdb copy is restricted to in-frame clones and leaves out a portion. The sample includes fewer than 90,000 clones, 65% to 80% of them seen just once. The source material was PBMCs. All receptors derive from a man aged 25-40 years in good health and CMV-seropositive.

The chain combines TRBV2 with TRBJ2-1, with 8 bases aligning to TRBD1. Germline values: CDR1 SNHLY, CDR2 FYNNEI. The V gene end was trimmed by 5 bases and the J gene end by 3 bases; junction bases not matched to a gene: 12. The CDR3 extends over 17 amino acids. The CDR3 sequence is CASSRNTDRGGYNEQFF. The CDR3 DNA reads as TGTGCCAGCAGTCGGAACACTGACAGGGGAGGCTACAATGAGCAGTTCTTC. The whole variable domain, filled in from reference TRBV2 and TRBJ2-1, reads EPEVTQTPSHQVTQMGQEVILRCVPISNHLYFYWYRQILGQKVEFLVSFYNNEISEKSEIFDDQFSVERPDGSNFTLKIRSTKLEDSAMYFCASSRNTDRGGYNEQFFGPGTRLTVL.

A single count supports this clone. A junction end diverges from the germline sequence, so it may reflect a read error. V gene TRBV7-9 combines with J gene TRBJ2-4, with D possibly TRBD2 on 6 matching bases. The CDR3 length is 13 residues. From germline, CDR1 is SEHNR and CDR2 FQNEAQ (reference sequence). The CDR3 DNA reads TGTGCCAGCAGCCTAGCGAGGGAAAACATTCAGTACTTC. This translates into CASSLARENIQYF.

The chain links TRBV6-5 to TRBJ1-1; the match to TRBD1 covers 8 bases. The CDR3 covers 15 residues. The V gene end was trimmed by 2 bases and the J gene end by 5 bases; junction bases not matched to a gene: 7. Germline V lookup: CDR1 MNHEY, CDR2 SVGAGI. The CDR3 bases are TGTGCCAGCAGTTACCTGGGCAGGGGGCGGACTGAAGCTTTCTTT. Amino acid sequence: CASSYLGRGRTEAFF.

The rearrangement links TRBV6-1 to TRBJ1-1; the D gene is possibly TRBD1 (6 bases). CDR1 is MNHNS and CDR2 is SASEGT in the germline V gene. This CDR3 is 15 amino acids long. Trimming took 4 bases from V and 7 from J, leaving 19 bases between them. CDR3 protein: CASSGGHRVLSEAFF. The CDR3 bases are TGTGCCAGCAGTGGGGGACACCGCGTCTTAAGTGAAGCTTTCTTT.

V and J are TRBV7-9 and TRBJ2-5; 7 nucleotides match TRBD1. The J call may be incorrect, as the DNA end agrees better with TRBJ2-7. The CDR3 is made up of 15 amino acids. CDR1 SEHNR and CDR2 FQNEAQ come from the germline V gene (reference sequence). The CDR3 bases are TGTGCCAGCAGCTTCCCCCCGGGACAGCAGCACGAGCAGTACTTC. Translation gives CASSFPPGQQHEQYF.

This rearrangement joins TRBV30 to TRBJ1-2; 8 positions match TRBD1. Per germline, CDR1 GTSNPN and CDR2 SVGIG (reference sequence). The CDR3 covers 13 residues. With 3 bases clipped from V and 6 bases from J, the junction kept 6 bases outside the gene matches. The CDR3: CAWRSGGSDGYTF. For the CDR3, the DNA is TGTGCCTGGAGATCAGGGGGCTCGGATGGCTACACCTTC. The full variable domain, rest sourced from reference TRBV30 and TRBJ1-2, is SQTIHQWPATLVQPVGSPLSLECTVEGTSNPNLYWYRQAAGRGLQLLFYSVGIGQISSEVPQNLSASRPQDRQFILSSKKLLLSDSGFYLCAWRSGGSDGYTFGSGTRLTVV.

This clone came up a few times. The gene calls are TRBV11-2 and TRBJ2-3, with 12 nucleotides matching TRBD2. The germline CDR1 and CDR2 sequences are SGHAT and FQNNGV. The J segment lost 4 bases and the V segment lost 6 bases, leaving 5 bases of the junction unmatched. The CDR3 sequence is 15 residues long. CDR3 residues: CASSLTSGGADTQYF. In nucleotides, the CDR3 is TGTGCCAGCAGTTTGACTAGCGGGGGCGCAGATACGCAGTATTTT.

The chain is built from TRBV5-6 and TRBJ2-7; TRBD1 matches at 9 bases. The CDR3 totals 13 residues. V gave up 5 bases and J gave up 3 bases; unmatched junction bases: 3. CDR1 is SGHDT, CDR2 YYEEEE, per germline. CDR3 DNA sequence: TGTGCCAGCAGACGACAGGGGGGCTACGAGCAGTACTTC. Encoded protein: CASRRQGGYEQYF.

The CDR3 DNA sequence: TGTGCCTGGAGTTCTCTAGAGGCGAGTGAGCAGTTCTTC. Its translation: CAWSSLEASEQFF. The chain has TRBV30 and TRBJ2-1; D remains ambiguous. The length of the CDR3 is 13 residues. The V gene's germline CDR1 is GTSNPN and CDR2 SVGIG (reference sequence). V lost 2 bases to trimming and J lost 9 bases, with 14 bases between them.

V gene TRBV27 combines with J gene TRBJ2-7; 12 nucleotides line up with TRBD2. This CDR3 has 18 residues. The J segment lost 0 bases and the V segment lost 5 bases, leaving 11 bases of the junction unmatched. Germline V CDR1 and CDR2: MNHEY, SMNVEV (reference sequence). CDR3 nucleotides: TGTGCCAGCAGTCCCTACCTGACTAGCGGGGGCGCCTCCTACGAGCAGTACTTC. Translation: CASSPYLTSGGASYEQYF.

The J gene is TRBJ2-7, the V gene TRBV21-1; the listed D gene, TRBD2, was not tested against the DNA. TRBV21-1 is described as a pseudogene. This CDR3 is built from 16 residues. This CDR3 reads CASSKVGGAIGKWQYF. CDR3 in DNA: TGTGCCAGCAGCAAAGTTGGGGGGGCAATAGGTAAGTGGCAGTACTTC.

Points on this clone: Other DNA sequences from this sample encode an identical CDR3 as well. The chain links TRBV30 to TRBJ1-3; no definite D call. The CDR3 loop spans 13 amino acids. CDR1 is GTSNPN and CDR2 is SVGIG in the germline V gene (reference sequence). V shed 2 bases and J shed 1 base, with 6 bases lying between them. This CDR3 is CAWSRGSGNTIYF. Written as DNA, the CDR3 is TGTGCCTGGAGTCGGGGATCTGGAAACACCATATATTTT.

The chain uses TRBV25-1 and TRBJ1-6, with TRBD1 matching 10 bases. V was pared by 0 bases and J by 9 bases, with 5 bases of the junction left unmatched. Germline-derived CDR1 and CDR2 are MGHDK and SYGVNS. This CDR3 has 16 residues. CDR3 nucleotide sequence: TGTGCCAGCAGTGAATATGGGACAGGGGTTGGTTCACCCCTCCACTTT. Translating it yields CASSEYGTGVGSPLHF.

The CDR3 spells CASSLRSYEQYF. Written as DNA, the CDR3 is TGTGCCAGCAGTCTACGGTCCTACGAGCAGTACTTC. J is TRBJ2-5 and V is TRBV6-1, with D unclear. The J call is uncertain, as TRBJ2-7 better fits the DNA end. The CDR3 sequence is 12 residues long. Germline V gene sequence: CDR1 MNHNS, CDR2 SASEGT.

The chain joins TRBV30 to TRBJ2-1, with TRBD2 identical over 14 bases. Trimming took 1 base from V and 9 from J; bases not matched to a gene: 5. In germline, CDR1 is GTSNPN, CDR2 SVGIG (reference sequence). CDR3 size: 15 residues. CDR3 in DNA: TGTGCCTGGAGTGGACTAGCGGGGGGGTTTATTGAGCAGTTCTTC. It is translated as CAWSGLAGGFIEQFF.

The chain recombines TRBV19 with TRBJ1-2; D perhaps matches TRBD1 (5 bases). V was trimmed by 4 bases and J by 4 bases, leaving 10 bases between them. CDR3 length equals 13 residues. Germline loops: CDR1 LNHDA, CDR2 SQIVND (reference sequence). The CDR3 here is CASSKSGVYGYTF. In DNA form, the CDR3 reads TGTGCCAGTAGTAAGTCGGGGGTCTATGGCTACACCTTC.

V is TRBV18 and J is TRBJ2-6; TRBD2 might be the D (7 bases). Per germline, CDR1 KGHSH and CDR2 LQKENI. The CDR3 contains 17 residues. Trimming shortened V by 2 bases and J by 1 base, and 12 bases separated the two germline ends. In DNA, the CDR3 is TGTGCCAGCTCACCATGGGGGGGGCAATCTGGGGCCAACGTCCTGACTTTC. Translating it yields CASSPWGGQSGANVLTF.

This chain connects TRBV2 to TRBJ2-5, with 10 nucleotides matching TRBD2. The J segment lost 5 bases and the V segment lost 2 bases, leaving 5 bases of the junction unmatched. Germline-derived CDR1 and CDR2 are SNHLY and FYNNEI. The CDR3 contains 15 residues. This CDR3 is CASSEFLAGEETQYF. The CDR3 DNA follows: TGTGCCAGCAGTGAATTTCTAGCGGGGGAGGAGACCCAGTACTTC.

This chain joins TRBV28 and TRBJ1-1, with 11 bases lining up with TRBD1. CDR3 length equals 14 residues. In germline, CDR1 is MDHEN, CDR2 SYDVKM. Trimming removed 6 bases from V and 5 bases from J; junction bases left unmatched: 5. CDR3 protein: CASRGTGGKTEAFF. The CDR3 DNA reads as TGTGCCAGCAGGGGGACAGGGGGAAAAACTGAAGCTTTCTTT.

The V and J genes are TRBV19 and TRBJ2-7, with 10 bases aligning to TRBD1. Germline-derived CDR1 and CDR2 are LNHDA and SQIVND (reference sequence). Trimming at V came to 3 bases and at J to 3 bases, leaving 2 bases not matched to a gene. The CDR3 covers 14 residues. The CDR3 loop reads CASSIGTGDYEQYF. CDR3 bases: TGTGCCAGTAGTATTGGGACAGGGGACTACGAGCAGTACTTC.

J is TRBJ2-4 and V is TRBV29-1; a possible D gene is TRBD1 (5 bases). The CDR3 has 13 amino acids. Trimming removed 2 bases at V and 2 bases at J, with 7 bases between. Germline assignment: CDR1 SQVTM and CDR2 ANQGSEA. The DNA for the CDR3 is TGCAGCGTTGAATCAGGGACCAAAAACATTCAGTACTTC. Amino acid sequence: CSVESGTKNIQYF.

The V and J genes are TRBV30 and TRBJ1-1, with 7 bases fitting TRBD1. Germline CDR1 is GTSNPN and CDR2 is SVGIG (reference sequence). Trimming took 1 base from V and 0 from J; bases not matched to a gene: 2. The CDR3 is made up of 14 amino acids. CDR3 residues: CAWSEDRLNTEAFF. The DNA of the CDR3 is TGTGCCTGGAGTGAGGACAGGTTGAACACTGAAGCTTTCTTT. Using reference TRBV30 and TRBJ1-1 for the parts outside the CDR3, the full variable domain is SQTIHQWPATLVQPVGSPLSLECTVEGTSNPNLYWYRQAAGRGLQLLFYSVGIGQISSEVPQNLSASRPQDRQFILSSKKLLLSDSGFYLCAWSEDRLNTEAFFGQGTRLTVV.

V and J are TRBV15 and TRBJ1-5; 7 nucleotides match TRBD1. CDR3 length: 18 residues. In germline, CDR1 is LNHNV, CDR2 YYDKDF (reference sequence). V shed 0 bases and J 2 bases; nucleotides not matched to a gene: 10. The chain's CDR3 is CATSRENFGTVGNQPQHF. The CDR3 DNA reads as TGTGCCACCAGCAGAGAGAACTTCGGGACAGTTGGCAATCAGCCCCAGCATTTT.

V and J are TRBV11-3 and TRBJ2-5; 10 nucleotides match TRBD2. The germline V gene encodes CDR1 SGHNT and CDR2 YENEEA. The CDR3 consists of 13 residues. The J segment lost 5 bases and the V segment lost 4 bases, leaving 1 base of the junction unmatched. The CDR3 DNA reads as TGTGCCAGCAGCTCGGGACTAGCGGAGACCCAGTACTTC. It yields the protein CASSSGLAETQYF.